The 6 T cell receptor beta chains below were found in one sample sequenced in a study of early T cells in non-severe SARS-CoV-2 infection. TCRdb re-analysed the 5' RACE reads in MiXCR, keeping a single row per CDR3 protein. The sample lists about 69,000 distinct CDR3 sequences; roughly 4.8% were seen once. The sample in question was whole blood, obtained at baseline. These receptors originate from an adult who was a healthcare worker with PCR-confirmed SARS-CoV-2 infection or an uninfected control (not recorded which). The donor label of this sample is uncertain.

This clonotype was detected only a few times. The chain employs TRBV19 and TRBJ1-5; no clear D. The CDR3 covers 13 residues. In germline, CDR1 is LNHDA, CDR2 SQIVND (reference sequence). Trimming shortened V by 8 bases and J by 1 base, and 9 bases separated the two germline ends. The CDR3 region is CASRLTSNQPQHF. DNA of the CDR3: TGTGCCAGTCGATTGACAAGCAATCAGCCCCAGCATTTT.

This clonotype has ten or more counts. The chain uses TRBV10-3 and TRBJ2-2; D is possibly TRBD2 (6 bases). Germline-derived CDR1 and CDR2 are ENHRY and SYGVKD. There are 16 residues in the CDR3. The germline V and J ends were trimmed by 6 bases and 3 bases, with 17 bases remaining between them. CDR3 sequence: CAISPLGREDTGELFF. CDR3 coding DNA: TGTGCCATCAGCCCGCTGGGAAGGGAGGACACCGGGGAGCTGTTTTTT.

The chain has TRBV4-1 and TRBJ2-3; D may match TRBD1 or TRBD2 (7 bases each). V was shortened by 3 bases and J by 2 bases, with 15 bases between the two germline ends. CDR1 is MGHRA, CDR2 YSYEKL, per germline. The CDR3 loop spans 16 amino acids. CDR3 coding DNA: TGCGCCAGCAGCCACCCCCAGGGGGGGGCCACAGATACGCAGTATTTT. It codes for CASSHPQGGATDTQYF.

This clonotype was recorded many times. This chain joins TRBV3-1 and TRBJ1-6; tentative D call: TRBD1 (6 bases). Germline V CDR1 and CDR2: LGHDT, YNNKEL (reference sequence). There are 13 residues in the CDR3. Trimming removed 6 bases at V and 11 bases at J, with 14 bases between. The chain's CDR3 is CASRINREAPLHF. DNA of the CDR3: TGTGCCAGCAGAATAAACAGGGAAGCACCCCTCCACTTT.

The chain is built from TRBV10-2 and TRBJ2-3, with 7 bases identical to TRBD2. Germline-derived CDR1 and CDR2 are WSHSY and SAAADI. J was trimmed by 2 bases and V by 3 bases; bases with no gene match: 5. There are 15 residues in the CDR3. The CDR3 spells CASSEFSGFTDTQYF. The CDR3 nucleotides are TGCGCCAGCAGTGAATTTAGCGGGTTCACAGATACGCAGTATTTT.

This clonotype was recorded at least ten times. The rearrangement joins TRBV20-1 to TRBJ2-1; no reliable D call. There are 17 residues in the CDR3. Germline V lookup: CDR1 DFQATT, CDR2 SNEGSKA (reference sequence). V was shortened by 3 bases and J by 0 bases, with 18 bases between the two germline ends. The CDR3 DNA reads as TGCAGTGCTAGTTGGGCGAGTACCCAAGGCTCCTACAATGAGCAGTTCTTC. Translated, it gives CSASWASTQGSYNEQFF.